This TCR beta chain appears in the sequencing data of a study of blood T cell repertoires in COVID-19. CDR1 LNHDA and CDR2 SQIVND come from the germline V gene (reference sequence). V lost 10 bases and J lost 1, with 16 bases in between. This CDR3 has 14 residues. This table comes from immunoSEQ multiplex PCR, and its TCRdb copy is limited to in-frame clones, with some not included. The sample shows about 140,000 clones, about four fifths of them seen only once. This receptor was obtained from a human donor in a cohort sampled during active COVID-19. This chain joins TRBV19 and TRBJ2-5; tentative D call: TRBD1 (6 bases). The source material was peripheral blood. The DNA for the CDR3 is TGTGCCACCGGCCGGCAGGGGATCCAAGAGACCCAGTACTTC. Amino acids: CATGRQGIQETQYF.